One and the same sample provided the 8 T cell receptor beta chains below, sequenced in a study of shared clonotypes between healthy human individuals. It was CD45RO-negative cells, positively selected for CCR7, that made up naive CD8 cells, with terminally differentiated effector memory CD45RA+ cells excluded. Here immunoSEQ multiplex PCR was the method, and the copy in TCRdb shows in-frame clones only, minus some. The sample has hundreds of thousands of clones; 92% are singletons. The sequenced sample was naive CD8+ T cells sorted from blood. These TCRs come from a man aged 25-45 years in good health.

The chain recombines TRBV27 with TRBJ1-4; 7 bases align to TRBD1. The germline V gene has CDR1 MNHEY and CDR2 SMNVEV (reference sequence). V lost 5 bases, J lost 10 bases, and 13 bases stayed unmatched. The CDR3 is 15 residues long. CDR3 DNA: TGTGCCAGCAGTGGACCGGGACAGAGGGAGGTAAAACTGTTTTTT. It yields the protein CASSGPGQREVKLFF.

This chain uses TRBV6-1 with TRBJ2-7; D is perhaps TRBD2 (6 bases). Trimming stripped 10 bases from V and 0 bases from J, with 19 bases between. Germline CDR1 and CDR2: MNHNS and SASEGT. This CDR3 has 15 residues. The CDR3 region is CATAPSSVPSYEQYF. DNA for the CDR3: TGTGCCACCGCCCCTTCTAGCGTCCCCTCCTACGAGCAGTACTTC.

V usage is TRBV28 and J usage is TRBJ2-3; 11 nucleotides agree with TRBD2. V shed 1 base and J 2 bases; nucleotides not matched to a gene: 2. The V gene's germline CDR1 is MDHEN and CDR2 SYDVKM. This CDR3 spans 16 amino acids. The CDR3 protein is CASSLLTSGATDTQYF. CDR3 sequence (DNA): TGTGCCAGCAGTTTATTGACTAGCGGGGCCACAGATACGCAGTATTTT.

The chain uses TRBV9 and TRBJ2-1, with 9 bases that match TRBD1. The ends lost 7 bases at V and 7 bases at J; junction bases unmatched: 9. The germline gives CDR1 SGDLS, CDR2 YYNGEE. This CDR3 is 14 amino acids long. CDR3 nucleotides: TGTGCCAGCGGGTCAGGGACAGGGATAAATGAGCAGTTCTTC. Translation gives CASGSGTGINEQFF.

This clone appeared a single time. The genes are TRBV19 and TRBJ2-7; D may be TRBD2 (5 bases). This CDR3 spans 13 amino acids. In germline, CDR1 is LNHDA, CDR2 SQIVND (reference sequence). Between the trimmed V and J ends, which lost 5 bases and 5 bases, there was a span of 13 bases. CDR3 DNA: TGTGCCAGTAGTGAGGGTCCGGGGAACGAGCAGTACTTC. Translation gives CASSEGPGNEQYF.

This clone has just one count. CDR3 DNA sequence: TGTGCCAGTATCTTGGAACACTCCTCTGGAAACACCATATATTTT. This sequence encodes CASILEHSSGNTIYF. The rearrangement joins TRBV19 to TRBJ1-3; unclear D gene. V was cut by 7 bases and J by 0 bases, with 13 bases left in between. CDR1 is LNHDA and CDR2 is SQIVND in the germline V gene (reference sequence). The CDR3 has 15 amino acids.

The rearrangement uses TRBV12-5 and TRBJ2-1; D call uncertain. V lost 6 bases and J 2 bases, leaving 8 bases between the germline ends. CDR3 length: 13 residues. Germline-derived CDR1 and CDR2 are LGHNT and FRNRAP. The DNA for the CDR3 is TGTGCTAGTGGAGAGGTACCCTACAATGAGCAGTTCTTC. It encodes CASGEVPYNEQFF. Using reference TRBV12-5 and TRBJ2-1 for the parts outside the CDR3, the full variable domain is DARVTQTPRHKVTEMGQEVTMRCQPILGHNTVFWYRQTMMQGLELLAYFRNRAPLDDSGMPKDRFSAEMPDATLATLKIQPSEPRDSAVYFCASGEVPYNEQFFGPGTRLTVL.

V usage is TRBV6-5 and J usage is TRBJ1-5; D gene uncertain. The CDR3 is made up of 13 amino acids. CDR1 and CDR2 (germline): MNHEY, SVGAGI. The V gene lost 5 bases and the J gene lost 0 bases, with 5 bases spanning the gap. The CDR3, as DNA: TGTGCCAGCAGTAAATATAGCAATCAGCCCCAGCATTTT. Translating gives CASSKYSNQPQHF.